This T cell receptor (beta chain) was recovered during a study of cytomegalovirus exposure and HLA in healthy donors. This clone was seen more than once but under ten times. Primers: 60 Vbeta forward and 13 Jbeta reverse. Profiling relied on immunoSEQ multiplex PCR, and the TCRdb table lists in-frame clones only, not all of them. The data hold about 120,000 clones, with around 65% observed a single time. Per germline, CDR1 MNHEY and CDR2 SVGAGI. V was clipped by 4 bases and J by 4 bases; unmatched bases: 7. The length of the CDR3 is 15 residues. The V gene is TRBV6-5, the J gene TRBJ2-1, with 7 bases identical to TRBD2. Material: PBMCs. The sequence came from a man aged 18 to 29 in good health and CMV-seronegative. The DNA of the CDR3 is TGTGCCAGCAGTTCTCCGGGACTAAATTACAATGAGCAGTTCTTC. This codes for CASSSPGLNYNEQFF.